The clone carrying this T cell receptor beta chain was seen more than once but under ten times. Sample-barcoded 5' priming and a J-beta primer mix drove a second PCR of 7 to 11 cycles. TCRdb used MiXCR to reprocess the 5' RACE reads, holding one entry per CDR3 protein. The table shows 1.5 million or so distinct CDR3 sequences, with approximately 39% occurring only once. These data belong to a study of blood T cells in healthy people across ages. About the research overall: Template switching recovered approximately one barcoded beta molecule for every two T cells.

The CDR3 covers 13 residues. Germline V CDR1 and CDR2: DFQATT, SNEGSKA (reference sequence). V was pared by 7 bases and J by 6 bases, with 16 bases between. The sequence was collected from a woman younger than 35 in good health. The source material was blood. V usage is TRBV20-1 and J usage is TRBJ2-1; D is possibly TRBD1 (5 bases). The DNA of the CDR3 is TGCAGTGTCTTAACCATCAGGGTCAATGAGCAGTTCTTC. Translating it yields CSVLTIRVNEQFF.